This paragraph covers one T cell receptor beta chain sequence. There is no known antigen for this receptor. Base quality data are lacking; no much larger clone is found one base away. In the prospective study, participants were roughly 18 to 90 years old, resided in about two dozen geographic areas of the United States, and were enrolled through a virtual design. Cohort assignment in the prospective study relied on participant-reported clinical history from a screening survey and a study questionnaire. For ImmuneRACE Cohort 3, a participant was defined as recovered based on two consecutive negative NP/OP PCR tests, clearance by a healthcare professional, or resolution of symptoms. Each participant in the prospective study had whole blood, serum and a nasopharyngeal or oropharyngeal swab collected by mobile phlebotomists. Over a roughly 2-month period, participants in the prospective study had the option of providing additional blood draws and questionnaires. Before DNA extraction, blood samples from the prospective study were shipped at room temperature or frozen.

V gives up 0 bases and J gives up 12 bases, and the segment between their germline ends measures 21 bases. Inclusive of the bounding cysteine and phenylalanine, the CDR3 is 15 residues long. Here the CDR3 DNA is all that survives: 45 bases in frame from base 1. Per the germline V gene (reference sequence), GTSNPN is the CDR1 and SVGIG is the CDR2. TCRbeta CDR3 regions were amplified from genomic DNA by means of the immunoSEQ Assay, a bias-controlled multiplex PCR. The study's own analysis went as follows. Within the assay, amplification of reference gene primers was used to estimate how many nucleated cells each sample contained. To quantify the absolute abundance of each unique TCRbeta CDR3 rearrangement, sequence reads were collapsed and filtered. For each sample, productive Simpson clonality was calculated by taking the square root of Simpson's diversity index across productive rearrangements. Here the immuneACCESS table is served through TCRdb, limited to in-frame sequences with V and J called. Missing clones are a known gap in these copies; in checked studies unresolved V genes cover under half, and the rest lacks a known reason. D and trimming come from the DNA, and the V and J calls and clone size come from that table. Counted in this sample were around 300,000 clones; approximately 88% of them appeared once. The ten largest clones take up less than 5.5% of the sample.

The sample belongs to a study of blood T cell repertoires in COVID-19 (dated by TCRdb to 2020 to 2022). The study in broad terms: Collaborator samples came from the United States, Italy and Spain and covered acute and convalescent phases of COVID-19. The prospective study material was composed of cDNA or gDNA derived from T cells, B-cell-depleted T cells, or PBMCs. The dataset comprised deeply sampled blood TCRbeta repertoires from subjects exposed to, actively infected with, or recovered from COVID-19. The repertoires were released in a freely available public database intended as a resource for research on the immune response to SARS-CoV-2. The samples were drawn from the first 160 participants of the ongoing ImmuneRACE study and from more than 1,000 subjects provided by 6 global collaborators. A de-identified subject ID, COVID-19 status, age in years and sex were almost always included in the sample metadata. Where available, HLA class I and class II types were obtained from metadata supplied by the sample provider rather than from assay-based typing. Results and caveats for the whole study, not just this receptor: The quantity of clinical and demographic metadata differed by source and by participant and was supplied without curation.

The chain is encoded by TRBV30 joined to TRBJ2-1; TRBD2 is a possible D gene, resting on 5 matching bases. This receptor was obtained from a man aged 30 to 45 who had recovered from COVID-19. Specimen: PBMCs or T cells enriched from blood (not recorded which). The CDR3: CAWSVKEAGGSGQFF. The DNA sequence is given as TGTGCCTGGAGTGTAAAGGAGGCCGGCGGGTCTGGGCAGTTCTTC.